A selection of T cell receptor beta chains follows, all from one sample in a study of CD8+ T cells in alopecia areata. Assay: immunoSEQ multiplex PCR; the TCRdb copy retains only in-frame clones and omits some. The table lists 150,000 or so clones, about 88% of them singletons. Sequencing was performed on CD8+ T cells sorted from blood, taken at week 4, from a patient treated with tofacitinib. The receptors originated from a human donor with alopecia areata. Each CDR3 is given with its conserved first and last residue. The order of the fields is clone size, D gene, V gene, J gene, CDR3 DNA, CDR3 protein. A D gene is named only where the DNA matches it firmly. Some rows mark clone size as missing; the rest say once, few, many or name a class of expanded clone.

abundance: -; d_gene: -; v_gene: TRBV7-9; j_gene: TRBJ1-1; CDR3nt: TGTGCCACCCGGGGCCGGGCATTGAACACTGAAGCTTTCTTT; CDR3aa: CATRGRALNTEAFF
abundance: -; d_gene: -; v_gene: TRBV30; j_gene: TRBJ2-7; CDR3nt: TGTGCCTGGAGTGTTGAACAGCATCCAGAGGGCTCCTACGAGCAGTACTTC; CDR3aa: CAWSVEQHPEGSYEQYF
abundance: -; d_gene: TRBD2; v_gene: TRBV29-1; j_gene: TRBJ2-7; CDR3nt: TGCAGCGTTGAAAGGACTAGCGGGAGTGGGTACGAGCAGTACTTC; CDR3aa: CSVERTSGSGYEQYF
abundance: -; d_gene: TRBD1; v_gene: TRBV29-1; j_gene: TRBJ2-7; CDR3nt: TGCAGCGTTGAAGGGACAGGGATGGTCGAGCAGTACTTC; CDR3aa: CSVEGTGMVEQYF
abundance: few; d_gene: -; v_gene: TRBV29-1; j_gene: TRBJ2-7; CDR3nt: TGCAGCGTCGTTATGGACAGCTCCTACGAGCAGTACTTC; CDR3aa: CSVVMDSSYEQYF
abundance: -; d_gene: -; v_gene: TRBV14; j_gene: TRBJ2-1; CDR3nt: TGTGCCAGCAGCCAAGATCGGAAGGGGAATGAGCAGTTCTTC; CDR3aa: CASSQDRKGNEQFF
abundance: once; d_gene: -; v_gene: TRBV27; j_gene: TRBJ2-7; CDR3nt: TGTGCCAGCAGTTTAGGACAGTCCTACGAGCAGTACTTC; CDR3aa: CASSLGQSYEQYF
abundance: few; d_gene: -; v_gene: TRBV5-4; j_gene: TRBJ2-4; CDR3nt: TGTGCCAGCAGTCAAATGGGGATCCTTTTAGCCAAAAACATTCAGTACTTC; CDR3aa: CASSQMGILLAKNIQYF
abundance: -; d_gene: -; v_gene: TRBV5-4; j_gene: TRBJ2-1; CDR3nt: TGTGCCAGCAGCTTTCTTGATGAGCAGTTCTTC; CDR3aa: CASSFLDEQFF
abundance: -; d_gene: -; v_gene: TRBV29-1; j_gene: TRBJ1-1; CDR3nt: TGCAGCGTCTTCGGACAAGCGAACACTGAAGCTTTCTTT; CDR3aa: CSVFGQANTEAFF
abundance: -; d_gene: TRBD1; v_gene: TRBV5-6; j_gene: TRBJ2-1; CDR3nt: TGTGCCAGCAGCCTGCACAGGGGGTGGTACAATGAGCAGTTCTTC; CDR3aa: CASSLHRGWYNEQFF
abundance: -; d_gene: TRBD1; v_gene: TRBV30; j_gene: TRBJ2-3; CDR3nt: TGTGCCTCCACTACAGGGGGCTCCACAGATACGCAGTATTTT; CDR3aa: CASTTGGSTDTQYF
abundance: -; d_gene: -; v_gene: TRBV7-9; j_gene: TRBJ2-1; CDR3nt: TGTGCCAGCAGCCAAACATCATTAGGTGAGCAGTTCTTC; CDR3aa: CASSQTSLGEQFF
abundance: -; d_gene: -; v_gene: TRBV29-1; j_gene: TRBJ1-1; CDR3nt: TGCAGCGTCCACGGCACTGAAGCTTTCTTT; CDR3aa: CSVHGTEAFF
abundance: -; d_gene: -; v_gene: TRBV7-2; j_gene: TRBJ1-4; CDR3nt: TGTGCCAGCAGCTTAGTTTCCAGGACGGGTGAAAAACTGTTTTTT; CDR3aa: CASSLVSRTGEKLFF
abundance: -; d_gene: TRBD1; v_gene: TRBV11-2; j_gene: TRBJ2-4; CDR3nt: TGTGCCAGCAGCAGGGGGGACAGGGCGACTTCCAAAAACATTCAGTACTTC; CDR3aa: CASSRGDRATSKNIQYF
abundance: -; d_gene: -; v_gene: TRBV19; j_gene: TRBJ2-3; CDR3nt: TGTGCCAGTAGCTCCACCCCGACAAGCACAGATACGCAGTATTTT; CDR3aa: CASSSTPTSTDTQYF
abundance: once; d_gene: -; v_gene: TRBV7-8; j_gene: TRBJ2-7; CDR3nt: TGTGCCAGCAGCTCCGGGACACGTCCCCACGAGCAGTACTTC; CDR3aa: CASSSGTRPHEQYF
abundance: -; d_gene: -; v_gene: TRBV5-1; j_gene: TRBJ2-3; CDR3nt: TGCGCCAGCAGCTTCTCGAGGTGGTCAGATACGCAGTATTTT; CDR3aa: CASSFSRWSDTQYF
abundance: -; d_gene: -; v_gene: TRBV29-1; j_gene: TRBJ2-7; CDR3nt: TGCAGCGCAAGCCTAGCGACAGACTACGAGCAGTACTTC; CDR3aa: CSASLATDYEQYF
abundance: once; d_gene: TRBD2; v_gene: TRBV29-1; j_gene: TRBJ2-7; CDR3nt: TGCAGCGTCGATTTAGCGGGGTCCCCCTACGAGCAGTACTTC; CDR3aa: CSVDLAGSPYEQYF
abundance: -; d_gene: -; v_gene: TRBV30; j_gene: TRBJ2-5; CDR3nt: TGTGCCTGGAGTGGGCCCTGGGGTAAAGAGACCCAGTACTTC; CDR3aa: CAWSGPWGKETQYF
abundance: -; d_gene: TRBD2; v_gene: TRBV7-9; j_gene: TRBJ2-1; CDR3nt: TGTGCCAGCAGCCCTAGGACTAGCGGGGAGCGGGAGCAGTTCTTC; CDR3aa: CASSPRTSGEREQFF
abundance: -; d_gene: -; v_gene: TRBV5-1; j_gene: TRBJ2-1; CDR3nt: TGCGCCAGCAGCCCGACCTCTCTACAGGTGGGGTTCTACAATGAGCAGTTCTTC; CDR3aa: CASSPTSLQVGFYNEQFF
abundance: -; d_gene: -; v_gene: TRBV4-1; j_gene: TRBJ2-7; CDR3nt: TGCGCCAGCAGCCAAGACATAGCGGCTTACTACGAGCAGTACTTC; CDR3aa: CASSQDIAAYYEQYF
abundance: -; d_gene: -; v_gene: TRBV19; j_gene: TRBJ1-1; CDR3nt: TGTGCCAGTTCCGTTGGGGGGACTGAAGCTTTCTTT; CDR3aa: CASSVGGTEAFF
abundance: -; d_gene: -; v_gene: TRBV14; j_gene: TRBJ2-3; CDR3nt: TGTGCCAGCAGCTCACTAGAGGCCTCCACAGATACGCAGTATTTT; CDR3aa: CASSSLEASTDTQYF
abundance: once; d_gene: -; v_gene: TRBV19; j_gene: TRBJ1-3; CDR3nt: TGTGCCAGTAGTATTGAGGGACGTGGAAACACCATATATTTT; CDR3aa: CASSIEGRGNTIYF
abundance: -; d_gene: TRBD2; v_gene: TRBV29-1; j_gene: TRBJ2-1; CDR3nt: TGCAGCGGGAGGGGAGGCGGGGGTGAGCAGTTCTTC; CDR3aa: CSGRGGGGEQFF
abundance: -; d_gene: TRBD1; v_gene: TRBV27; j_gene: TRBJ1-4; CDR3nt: TGTGCCAGCAGCGGGACAGGGGGCCCCAATGAAAAACTGTTTTTT; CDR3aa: CASSGTGGPNEKLFF
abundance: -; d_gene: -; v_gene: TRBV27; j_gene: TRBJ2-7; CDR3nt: TGTGCCAGCAGTCTGGGGCCGATGTCGGGCGAGCAGTACTTC; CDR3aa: CASSLGPMSGEQYF
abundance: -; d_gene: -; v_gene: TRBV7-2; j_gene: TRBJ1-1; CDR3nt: TGTGCCAGCAGCTTAGATCCTGAAGCTTTCTTT; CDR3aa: CASSLDPEAFF
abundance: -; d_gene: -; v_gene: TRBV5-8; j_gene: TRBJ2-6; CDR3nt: TGTGCCAGCAGCTTTGGGGGCCCTGGGGCCAACGTCCTGACTTTC; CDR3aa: CASSFGGPGANVLTF
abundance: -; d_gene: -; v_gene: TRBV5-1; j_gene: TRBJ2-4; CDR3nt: TGCGCCAGCAGGCAGTCCAACGGATGGGACATTCAGTACTTC; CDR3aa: CASRQSNGWDIQYF
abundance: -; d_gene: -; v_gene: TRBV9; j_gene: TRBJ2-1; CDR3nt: TGTGCCAGCAGCGAGAATCATCCCAATGAGCAGTTCTTC; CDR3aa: CASSENHPNEQFF
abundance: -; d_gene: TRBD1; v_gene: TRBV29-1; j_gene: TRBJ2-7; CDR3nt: TGCAGCGTGGACAGGACAGGGCAGAGCTACGAGCAGTACTTC; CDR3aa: CSVDRTGQSYEQYF
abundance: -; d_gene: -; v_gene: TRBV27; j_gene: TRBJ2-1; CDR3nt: TGTGCCAGCAGTTCCTCCCCGCTAGTAGGTAACAATGAGCAGTTCTTC; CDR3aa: CASSSSPLVGNNEQFF
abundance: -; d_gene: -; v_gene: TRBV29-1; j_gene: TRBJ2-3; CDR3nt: TGCAGCGTTGAAAAGGACAGCGTCCTTACAGATACGCAGTATTTT; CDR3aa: CSVEKDSVLTDTQYF
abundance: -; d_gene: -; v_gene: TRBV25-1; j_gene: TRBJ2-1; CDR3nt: TGTGCCAGCAGCGCCAGCCTAGCGTACAATGAGCAGTTCTTC; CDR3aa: CASSASLAYNEQFF
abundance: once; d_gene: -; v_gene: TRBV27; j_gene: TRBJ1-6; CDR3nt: TGTGCCAGCAGACTCTCTAGCTCCTATAATTCACCCCTCCACTTT; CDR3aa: CASRLSSSYNSPLHF
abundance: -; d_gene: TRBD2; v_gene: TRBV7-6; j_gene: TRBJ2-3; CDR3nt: TGTGCCAGCAGCCCACGACTAGCGGGGGGCACAGATACGCAGTATTTT; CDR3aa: CASSPRLAGGTDTQYF
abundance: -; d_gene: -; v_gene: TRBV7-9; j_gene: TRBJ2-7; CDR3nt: TGTGCCAGCAGCTTAGGGGCCCGAGGCGAGCAGTACTTC; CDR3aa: CASSLGARGEQYF
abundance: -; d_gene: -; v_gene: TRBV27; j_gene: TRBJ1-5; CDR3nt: TGTGCCAGCACGTCAGGAATTCAGCCCCAGCATTTT; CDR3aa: CASTSGIQPQHF
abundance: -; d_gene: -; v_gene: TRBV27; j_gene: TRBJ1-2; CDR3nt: TGTGCCAGCAGTTTATCCGCAGGGACCCTCTATGGCTACACCTTC; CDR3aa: CASSLSAGTLYGYTF
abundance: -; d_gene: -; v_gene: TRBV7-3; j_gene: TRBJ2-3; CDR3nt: TGTGCCAGCAGCTTAACGGCAGATACGCAGTATTTT; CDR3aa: CASSLTADTQYF
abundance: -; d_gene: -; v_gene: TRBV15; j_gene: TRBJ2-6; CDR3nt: TGTGCCACCAGCAGGGGCGAGACAGCTACCTCTGGGGCCAACGTCCTGACTTTC; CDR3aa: CATSRGETATSGANVLTF
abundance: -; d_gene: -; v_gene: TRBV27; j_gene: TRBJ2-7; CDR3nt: TGTGCCAGCACCCCATCCGGCGGGTTCTCCTACGAGCAGTACTTC; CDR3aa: CASTPSGGFSYEQYF
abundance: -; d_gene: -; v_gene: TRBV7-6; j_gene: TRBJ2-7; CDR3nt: TGTGCCAGCAGCTTAGCGGGCATTTCCTACGAGCAGTACTTC; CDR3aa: CASSLAGISYEQYF
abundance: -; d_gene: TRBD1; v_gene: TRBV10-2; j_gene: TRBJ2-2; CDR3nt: TGCGCCAGCAACCCCCGACAGGGCGGCACCGGGGAGCTGTTTTTT; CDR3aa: CASNPRQGGTGELFF
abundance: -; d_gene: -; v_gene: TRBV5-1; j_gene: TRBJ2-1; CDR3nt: TGCGCCAGCAGCTTGGGACAGTCCTATAAGTACAATGAGCAGTTCTTC; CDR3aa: CASSLGQSYKYNEQFF
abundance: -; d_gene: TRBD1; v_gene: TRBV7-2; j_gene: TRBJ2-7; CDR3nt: TGTGCCAGCAGCTTCGCCCCAGGGGGCTACGAGCAGTACTTC; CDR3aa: CASSFAPGGYEQYF
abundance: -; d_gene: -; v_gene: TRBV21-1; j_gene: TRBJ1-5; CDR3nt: TGTGCCAGCAGCAACTCGGGGGACAGGGGGTTAGGTCAGCCCCAGCATTTT; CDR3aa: CASSNSGDRGLGQPQHF
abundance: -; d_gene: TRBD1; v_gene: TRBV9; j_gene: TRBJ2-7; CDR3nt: TGTGCCAGCAGTGCCGGGACAGGGAATGCTCAGCAGTACTTC; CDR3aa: CASSAGTGNAQQYF